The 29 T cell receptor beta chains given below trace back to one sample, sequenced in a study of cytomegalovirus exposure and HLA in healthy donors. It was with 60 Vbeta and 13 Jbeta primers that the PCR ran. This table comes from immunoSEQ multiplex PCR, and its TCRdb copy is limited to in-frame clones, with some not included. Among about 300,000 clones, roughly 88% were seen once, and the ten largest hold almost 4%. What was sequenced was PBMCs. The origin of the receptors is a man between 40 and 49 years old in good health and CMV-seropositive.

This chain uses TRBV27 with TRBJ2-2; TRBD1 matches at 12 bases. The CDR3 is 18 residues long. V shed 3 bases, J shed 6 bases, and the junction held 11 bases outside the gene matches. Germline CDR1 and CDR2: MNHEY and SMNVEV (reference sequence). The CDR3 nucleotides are TGTGCCAGCAGTTTCCGCCGGGACAGGGGGCGGGTAGCCGGGGAGCTGTTTTTT. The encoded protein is CASSFRRDRGRVAGELFF.

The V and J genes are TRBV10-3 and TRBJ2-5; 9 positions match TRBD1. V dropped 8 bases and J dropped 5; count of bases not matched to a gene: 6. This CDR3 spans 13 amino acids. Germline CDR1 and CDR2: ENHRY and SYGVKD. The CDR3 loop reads CAIGRQGEETQYF. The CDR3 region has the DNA TGTGCCATCGGAAGACAGGGGGAGGAGACCCAGTACTTC.

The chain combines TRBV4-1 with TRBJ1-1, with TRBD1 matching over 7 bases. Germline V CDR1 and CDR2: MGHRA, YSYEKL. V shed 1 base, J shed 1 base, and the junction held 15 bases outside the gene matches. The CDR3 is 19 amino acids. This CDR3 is CASSQVQGGERFKNTEAFF. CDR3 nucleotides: TGCGCCAGCAGCCAAGTCCAGGGGGGCGAACGTTTTAAGAACACTGAAGCTTTCTTT.

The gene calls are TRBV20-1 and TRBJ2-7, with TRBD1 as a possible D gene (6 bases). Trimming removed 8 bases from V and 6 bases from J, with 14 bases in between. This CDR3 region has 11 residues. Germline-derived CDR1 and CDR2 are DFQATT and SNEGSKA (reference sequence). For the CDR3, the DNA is TGCAGTACGACCGGGACATCCGAGCAGTACTTC. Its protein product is CSTTGTSEQYF.

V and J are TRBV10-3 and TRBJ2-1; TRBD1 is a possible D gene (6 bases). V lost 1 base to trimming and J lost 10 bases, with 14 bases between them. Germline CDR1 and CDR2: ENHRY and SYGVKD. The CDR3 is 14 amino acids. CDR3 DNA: TGTGCCATCAGTGAGTTTGGGGTCAGGGGCGAGCAGTTCTTC. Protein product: CAISEFGVRGEQFF.

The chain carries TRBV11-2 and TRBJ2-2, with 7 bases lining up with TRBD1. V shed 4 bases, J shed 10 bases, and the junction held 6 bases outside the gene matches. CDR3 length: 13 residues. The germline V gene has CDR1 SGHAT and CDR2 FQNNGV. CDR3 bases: TGTGCCAGCAGCTGGGACAGCAGCGAGGAGCTGTTTTTT. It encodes CASSWDSSEELFF.

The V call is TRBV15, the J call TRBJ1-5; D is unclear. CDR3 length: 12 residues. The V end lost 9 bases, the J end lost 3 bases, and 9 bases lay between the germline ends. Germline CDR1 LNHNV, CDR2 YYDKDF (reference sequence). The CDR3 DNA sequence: TGTGCCACGGGGAGTACCAATCAGCCCCAGCATTTT. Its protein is CATGSTNQPQHF.

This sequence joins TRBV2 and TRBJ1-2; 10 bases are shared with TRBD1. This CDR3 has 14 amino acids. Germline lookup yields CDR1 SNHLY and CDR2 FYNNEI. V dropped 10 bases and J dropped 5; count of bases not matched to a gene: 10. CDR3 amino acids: CANFGTGDGYGYTF. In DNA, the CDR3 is TGTGCCAACTTCGGGACAGGGGATGGGTATGGCTACACCTTC. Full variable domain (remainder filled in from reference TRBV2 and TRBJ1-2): EPEVTQTPSHQVTQMGQEVILRCVPISNHLYFYWYRQILGQKVEFLVSFYNNEISEKSEIFDDQFSVERPDGSNFTLKIRSTKLEDSAMYFCANFGTGDGYGYTFGSGTRLTVV.

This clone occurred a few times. The CDR3 region has the DNA TGTGCCAGCAGTTACCAATCCCGACAGAACACTGAAGCTTTCTTT. This gives the protein CASSYQSRQNTEAFF. The chain carries TRBV6-5 and TRBJ1-1; D remains ambiguous. This CDR3 is 15 amino acids long. From germline, CDR1 is MNHEY and CDR2 SVGAGI. Trimming took 2 bases from V and 1 from J, leaving 11 bases between them.

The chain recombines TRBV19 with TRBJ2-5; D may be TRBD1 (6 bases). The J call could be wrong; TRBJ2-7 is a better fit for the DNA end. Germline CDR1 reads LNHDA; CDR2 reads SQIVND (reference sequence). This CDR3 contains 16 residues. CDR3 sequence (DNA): TGTGCCAGTAGTATAGACTGGACAGTTCGCTCCTACGAGCAGTACTTC. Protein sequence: CASSIDWTVRSYEQYF.

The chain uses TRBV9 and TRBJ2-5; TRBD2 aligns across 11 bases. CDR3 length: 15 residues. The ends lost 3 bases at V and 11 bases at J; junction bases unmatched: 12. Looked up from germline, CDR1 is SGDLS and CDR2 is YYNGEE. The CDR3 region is CASSELAGELEEQYF. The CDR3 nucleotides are TGTGCCAGCAGCGAACTAGCGGGAGAGCTTGAGGAGCAGTACTTC.

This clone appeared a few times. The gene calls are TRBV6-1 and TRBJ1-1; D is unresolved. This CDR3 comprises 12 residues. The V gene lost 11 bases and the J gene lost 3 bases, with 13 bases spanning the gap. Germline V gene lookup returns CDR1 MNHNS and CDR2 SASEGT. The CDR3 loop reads CASRRGYTEAFF. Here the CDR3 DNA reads TGTGCCTCCCGAAGAGGCTACACTGAAGCTTTCTTT.

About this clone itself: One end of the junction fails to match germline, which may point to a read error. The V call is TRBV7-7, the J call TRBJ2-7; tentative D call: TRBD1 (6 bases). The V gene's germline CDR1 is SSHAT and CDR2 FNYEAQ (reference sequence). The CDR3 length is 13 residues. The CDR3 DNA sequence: TGTGCTAGCAGCTTAGTGGAAGGGGGCGAGCAGTACTTC. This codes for CASSLVEGGEQYF.

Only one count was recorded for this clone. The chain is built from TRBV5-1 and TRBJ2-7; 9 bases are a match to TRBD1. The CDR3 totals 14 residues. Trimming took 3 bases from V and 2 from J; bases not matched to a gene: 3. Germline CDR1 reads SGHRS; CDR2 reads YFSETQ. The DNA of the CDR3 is TGCGCCAGCAGCTCCGGGACAGGGCCCTACGAGCAGTACTTC. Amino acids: CASSSGTGPYEQYF.

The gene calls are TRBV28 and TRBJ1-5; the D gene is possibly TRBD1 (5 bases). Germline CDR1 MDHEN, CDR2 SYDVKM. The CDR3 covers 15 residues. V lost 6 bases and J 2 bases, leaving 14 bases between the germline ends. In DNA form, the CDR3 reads TGTGCCAGCAGCGTGGGACCGGGAGGCAATCAGCCCCAGCATTTT. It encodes CASSVGPGGNQPQHF.

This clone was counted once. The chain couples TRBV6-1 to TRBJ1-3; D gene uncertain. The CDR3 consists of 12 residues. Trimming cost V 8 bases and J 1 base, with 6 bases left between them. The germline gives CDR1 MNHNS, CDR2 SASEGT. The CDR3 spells CASSTSGNTIYF. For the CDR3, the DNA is TGTGCCAGCTCTACTTCTGGAAACACCATATATTTT.

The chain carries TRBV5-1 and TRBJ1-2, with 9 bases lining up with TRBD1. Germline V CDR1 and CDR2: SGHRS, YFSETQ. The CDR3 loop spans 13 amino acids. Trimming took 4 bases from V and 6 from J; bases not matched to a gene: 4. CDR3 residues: CASSPGQGDGYTF. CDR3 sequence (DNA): TGCGCCAGCAGCCCGGGACAGGGTGATGGCTACACCTTC.

The CDR3 DNA reads TGTGCCAGCAGTTTAGGGGGGACTACCTCATACGAGCAGTACTTC. Encoded protein: CASSLGGTTSYEQYF. The chain uses TRBV27 and TRBJ2-7; 7 nucleotides agree with TRBD2. Losses at the gene ends were 2 bases for V and 4 bases for J; bases not matched to a gene: 8. Germline V CDR1 and CDR2: MNHEY, SMNVEV (reference sequence). This CDR3 comprises 15 residues.

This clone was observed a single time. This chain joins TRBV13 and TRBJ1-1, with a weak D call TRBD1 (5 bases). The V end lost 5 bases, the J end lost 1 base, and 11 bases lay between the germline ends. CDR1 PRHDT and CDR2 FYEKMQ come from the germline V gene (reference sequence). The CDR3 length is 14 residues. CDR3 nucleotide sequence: TGTGCCAGCAGCCTACCCAGGGCGAACACTGAAGCTTTCTTT. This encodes CASSLPRANTEAFF.

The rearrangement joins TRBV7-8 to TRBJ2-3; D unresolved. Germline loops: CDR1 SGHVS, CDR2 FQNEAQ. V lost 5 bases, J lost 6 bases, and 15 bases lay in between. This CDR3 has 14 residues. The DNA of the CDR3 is TGTGCCAGCAGCCCGAAGACACGATCGGATACGCAGTATTTT. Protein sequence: CASSPKTRSDTQYF.

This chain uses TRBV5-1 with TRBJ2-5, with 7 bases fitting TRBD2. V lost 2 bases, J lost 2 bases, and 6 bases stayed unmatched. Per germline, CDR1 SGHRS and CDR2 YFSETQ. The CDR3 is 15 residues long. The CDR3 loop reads CASSLSGAQQETQYF. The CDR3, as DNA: TGCGCCAGCAGCTTAAGCGGGGCACAGCAAGAGACCCAGTACTTC.

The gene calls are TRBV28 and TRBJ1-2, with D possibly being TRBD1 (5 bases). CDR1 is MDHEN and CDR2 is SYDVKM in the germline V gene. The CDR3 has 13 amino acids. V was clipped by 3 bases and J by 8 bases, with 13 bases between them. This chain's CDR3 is CASSLDAGRGYTF. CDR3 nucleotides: TGTGCCAGCAGTTTGGATGCAGGGCGCGGCTACACCTTC.

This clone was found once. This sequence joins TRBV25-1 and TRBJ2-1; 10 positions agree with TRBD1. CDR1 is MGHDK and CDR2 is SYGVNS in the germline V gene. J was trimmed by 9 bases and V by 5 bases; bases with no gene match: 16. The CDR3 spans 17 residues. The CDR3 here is CASSSPLDRGPVPEQFF. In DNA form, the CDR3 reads TGTGCCAGCAGTTCCCCGCTCGACAGGGGGCCCGTCCCTGAGCAGTTCTTC.

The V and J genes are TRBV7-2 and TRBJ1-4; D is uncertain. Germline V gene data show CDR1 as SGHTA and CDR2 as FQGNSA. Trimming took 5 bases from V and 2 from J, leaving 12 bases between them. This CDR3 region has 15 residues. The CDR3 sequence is CASSHQSSTNEKLFF. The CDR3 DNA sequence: TGTGCCAGCAGCCATCAAAGCTCCACTAATGAAAAACTGTTTTTT.

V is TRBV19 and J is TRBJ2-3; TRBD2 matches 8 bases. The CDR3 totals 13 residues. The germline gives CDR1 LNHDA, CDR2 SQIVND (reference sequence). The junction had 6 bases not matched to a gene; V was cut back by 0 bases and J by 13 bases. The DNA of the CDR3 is TGTGCCAGTAGTATAGACGGGACTAGGGCTGAGTATTTT. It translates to CASSIDGTRAEYF.

CDR3 bases: TGTGCCAGTAGTATTCGGCGGGTAAGCGACGAGCAGTACTTC. Protein sequence: CASSIRRVSDEQYF. The chain is built from TRBV19 and TRBJ2-7, with D tentatively TRBD2 (5 bases). CDR1 is LNHDA, CDR2 SQIVND, per germline (reference sequence). The CDR3 has 14 residues. The V and J ends lost 3 bases and 5 bases respectively, with 14 bases between them.

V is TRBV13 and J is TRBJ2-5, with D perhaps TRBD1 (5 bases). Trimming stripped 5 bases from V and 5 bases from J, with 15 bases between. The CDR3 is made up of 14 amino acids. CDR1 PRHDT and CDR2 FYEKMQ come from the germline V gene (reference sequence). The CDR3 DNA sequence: TGTGCCAGCAGCACCCGGACACGGCGGGAGACCCAGTACTTC. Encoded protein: CASSTRTRRETQYF.

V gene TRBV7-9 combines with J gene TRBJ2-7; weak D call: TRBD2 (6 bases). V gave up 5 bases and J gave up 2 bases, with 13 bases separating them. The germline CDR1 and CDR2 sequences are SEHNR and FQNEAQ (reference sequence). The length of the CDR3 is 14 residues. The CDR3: CASSRWDFPYEQYF. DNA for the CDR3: TGTGCCAGCAGCCGGTGGGACTTCCCCTACGAGCAGTACTTC.

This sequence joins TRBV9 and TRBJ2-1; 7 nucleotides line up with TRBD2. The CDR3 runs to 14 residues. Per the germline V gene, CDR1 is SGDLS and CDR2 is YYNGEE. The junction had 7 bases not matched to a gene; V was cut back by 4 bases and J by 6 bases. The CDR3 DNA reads TGTGCCAGCAGCTCGGGGGGACTACTCAATGAGCAGTTCTTC. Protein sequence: CASSSGGLLNEQFF.